This T cell receptor (beta chain) is drawn from a study of CXCR3-negative and CXCR3-positive naive CD8 T cells. Study at large: Roughly 135 million TRB reads were obtained overall (about 1.5 +/- 0.3 million per library).

This clonotype counts as medium-sized by frequency. As yet, its antigen is unknown. cDNA libraries for TRB were generated by 5' RACE incorporating UMI labels. For each CDR3 protein, TCRdb gives one entry from its re-call of the 5' RACE reads, without DNA. Its table lists about 7,400 distinct CDR3 sequences. The study's findings and limits: Unlike memory cells, which differed, naive CXCR3-negative and CXCR3-positive cells had similar TRBV-TRBJ usage. Memory CD8+ cells showed much lower diversity, while both naive subsets displayed comparably high diversity. Naive cells positive for CXCR3 carried more hydrophobic TRB CDR3s than CXCR3-negative ones.

Germline loops: CDR1 DFQATT, CDR2 SNEGSKA (reference sequence). The CDR3 is 18 amino acids. This receptor was taken from a human donor in good health. Some clones in this sample may be carry-over from other donors' samples. This chain links TRBV20-1 with TRBJ1-5. The sequenced material came from naive CXCR3- CD8+ T cells from blood. The subset was: CD45RO-CCR7+CD27+CD95- naive CD8+ T cells lacking CXCR3 (TNR3-). CDR3 loop: CSAQDRTASIYSNQPQHF.